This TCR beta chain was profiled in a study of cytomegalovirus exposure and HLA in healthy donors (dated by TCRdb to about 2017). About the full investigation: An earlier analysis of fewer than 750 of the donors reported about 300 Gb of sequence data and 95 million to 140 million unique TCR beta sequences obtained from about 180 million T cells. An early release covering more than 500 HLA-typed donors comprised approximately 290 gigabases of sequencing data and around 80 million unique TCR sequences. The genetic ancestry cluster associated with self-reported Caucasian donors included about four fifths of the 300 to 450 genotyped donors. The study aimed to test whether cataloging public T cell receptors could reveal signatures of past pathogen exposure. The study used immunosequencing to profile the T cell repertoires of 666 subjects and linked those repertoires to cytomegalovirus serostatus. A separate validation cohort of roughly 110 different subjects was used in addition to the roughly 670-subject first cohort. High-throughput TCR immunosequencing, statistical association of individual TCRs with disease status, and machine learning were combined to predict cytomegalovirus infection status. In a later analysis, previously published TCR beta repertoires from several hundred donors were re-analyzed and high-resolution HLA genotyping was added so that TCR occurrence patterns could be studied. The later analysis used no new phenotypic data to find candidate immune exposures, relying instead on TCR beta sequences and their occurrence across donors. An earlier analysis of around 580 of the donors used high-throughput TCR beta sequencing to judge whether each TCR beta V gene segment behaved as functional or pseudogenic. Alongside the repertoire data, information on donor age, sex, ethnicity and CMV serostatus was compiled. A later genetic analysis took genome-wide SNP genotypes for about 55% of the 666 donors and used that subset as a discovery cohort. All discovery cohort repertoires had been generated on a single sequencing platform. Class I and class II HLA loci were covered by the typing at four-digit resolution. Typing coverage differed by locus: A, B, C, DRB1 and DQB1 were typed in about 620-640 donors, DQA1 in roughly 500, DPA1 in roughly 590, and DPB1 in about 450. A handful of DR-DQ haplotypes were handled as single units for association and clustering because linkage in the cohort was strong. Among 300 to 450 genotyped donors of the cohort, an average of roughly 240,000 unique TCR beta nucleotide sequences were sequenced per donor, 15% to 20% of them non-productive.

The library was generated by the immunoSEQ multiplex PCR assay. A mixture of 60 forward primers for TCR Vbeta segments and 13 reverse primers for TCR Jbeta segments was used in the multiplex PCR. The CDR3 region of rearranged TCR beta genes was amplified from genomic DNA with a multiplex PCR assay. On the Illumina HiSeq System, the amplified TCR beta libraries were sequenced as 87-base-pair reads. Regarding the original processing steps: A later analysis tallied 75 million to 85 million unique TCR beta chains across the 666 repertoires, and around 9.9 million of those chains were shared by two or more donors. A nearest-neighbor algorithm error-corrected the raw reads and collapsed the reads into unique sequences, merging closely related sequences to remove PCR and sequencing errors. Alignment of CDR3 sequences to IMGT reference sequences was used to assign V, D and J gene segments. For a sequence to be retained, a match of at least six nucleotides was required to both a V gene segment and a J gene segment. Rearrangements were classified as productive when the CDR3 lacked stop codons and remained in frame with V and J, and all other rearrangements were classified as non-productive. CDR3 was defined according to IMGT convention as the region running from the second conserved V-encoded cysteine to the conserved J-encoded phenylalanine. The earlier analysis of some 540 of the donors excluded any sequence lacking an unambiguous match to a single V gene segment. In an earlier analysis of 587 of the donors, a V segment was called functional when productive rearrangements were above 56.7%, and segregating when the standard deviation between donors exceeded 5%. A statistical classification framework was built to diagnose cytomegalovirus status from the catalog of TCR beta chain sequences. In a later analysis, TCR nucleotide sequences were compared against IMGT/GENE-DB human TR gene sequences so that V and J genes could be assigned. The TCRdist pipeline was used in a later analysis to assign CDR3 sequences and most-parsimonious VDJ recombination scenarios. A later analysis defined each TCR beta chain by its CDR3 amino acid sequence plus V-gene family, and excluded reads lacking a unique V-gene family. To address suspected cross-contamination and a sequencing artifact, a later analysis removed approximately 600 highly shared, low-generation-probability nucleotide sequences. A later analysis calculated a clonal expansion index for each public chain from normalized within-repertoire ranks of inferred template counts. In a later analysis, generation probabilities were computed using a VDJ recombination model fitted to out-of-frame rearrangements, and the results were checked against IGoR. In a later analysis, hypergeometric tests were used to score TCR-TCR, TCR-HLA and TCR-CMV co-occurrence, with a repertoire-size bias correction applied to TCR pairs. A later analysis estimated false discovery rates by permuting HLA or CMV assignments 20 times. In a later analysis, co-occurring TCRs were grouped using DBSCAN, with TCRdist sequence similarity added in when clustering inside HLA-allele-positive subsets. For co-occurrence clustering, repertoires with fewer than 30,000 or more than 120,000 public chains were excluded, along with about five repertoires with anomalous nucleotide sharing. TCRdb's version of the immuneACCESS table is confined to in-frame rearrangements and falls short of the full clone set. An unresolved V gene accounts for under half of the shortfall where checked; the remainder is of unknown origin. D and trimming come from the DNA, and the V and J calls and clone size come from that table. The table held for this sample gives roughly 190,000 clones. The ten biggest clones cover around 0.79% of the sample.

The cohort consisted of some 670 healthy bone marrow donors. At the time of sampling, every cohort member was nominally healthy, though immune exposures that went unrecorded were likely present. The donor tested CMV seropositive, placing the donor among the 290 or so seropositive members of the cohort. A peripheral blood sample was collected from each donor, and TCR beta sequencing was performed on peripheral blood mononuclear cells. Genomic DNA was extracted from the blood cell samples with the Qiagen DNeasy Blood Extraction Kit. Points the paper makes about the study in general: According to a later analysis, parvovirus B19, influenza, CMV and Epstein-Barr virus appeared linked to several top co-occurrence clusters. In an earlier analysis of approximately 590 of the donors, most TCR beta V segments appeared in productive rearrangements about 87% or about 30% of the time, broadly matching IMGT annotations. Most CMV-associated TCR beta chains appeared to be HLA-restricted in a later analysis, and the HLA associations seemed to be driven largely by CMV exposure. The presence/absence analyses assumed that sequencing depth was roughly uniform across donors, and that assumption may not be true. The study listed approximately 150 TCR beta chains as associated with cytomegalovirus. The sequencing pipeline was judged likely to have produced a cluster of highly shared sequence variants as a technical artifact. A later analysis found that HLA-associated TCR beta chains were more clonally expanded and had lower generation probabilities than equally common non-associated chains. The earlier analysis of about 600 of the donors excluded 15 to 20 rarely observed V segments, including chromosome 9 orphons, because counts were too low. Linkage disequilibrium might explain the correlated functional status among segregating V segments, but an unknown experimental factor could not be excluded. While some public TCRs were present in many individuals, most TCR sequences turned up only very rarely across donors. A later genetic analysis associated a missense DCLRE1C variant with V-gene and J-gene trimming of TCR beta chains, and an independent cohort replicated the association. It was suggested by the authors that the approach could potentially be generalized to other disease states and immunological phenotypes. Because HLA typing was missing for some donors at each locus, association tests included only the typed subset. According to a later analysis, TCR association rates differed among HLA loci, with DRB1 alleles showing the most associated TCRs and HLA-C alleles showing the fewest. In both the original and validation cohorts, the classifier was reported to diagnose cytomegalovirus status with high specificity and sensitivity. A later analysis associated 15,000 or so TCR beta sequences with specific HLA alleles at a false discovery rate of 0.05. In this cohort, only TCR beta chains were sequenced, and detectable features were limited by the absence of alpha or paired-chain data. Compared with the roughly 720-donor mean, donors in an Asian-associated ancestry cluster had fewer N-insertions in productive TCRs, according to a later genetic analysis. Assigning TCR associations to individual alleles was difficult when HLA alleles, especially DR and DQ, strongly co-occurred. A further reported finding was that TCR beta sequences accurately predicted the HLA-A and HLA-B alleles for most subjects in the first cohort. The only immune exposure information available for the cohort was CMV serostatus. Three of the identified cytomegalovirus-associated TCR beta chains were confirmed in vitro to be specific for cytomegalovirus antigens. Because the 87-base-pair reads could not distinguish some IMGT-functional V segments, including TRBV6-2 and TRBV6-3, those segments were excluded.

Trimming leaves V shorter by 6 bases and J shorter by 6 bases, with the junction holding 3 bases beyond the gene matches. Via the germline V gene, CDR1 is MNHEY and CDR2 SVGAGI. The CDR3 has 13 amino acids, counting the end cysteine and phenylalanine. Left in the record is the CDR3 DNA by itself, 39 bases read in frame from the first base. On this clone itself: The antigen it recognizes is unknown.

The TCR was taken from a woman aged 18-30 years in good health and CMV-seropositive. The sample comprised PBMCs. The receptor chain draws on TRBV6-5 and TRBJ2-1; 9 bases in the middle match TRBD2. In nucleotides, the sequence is TGTGCCAGCAGGCGGGGGGGTGGCAATGAGCAGTTCTTC. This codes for CASRRGGGNEQFF.